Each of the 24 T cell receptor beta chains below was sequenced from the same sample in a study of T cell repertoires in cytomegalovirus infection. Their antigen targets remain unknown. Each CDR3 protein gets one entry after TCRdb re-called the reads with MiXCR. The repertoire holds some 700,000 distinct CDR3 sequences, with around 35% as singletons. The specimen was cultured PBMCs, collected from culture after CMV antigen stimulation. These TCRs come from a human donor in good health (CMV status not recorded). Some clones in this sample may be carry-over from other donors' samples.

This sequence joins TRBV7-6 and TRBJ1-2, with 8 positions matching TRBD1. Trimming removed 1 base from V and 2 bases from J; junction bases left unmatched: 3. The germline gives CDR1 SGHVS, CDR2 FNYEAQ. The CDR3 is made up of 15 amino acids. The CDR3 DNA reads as TGTGCCAGCAGCTTAGTCCGGACAGGGAACTATGGCTACACCTTC. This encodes CASSLVRTGNYGYTF. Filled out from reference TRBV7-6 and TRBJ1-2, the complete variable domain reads GAGVSQSPRYKVTKRGQDVALRCDPISGHVSLYWYRQALGQGPEFLTYFNYEAQQDKSGLPNDRFSAERPEGSISTLTIQRTEQRDSAMYRCASSLVRTGNYGYTFGSGTRLTVV.

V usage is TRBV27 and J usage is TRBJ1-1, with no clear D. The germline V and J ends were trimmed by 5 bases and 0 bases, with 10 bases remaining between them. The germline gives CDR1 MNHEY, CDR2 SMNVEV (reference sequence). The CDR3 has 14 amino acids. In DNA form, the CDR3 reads TGTGCCAGCAGTCCCTGGTTCCTGAACACTGAAGCTTTCTTT. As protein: CASSPWFLNTEAFF.

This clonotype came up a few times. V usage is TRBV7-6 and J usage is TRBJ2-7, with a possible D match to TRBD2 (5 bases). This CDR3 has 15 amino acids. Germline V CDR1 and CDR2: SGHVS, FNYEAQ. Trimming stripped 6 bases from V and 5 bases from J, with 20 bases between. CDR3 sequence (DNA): TGTGCCAGCAGTTCCCTCACCCCGGGAAACGACGAGCAGTACTTC. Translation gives CASSSLTPGNDEQYF.

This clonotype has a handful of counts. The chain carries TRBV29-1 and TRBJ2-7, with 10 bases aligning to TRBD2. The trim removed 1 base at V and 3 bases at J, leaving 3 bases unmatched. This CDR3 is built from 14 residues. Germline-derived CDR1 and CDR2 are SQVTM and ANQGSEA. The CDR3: CSVEVAGGIYEQYF. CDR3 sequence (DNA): TGCAGCGTTGAAGTAGCGGGAGGTATCTACGAGCAGTACTTC.

The CDR3 DNA is TGTGCCAGTACCTGGGATTCTGGGAACACTGAAGCTTTCTTT. Translating gives CASTWDSGNTEAFF. This chain links TRBV19 with TRBJ1-1; no clear D. The CDR3 is 14 amino acids. V was shortened by 7 bases and J by 1 base, with 13 bases between the two germline ends. The germline CDR1 and CDR2 sequences are LNHDA and SQIVND (reference sequence).

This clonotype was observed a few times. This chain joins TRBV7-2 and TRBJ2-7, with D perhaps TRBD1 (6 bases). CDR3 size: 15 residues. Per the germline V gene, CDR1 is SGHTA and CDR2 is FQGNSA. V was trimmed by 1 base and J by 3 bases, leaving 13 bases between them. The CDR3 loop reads CASSLVPDRNYEQYF. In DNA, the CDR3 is TGTGCCAGCAGCTTAGTCCCGGACAGAAACTACGAGCAGTACTTC.

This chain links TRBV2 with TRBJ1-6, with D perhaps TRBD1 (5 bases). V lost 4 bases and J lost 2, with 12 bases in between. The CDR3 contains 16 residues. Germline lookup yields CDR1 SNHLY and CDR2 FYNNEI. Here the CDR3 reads CASSGQGSPYNSPLHF. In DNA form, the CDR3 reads TGTGCCAGCAGTGGCCAGGGAAGTCCCTATAATTCACCCCTCCACTTT.

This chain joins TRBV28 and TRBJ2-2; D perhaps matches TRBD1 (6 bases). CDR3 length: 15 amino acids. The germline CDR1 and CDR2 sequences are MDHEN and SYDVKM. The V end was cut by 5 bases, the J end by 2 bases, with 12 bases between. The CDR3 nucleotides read TGTGCCAGCAGTCGAGGGGGTCCAAACACCGGGGAGCTGTTTTTT. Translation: CASSRGGPNTGELFF. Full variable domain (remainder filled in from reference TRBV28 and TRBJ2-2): DVKVTQSSRYLVKRTGEKVFLECVQDMDHENMFWYRQDPGLGLRLIYFSYDVKMKEKGDIPEGYSVSREKKERFSLILESASTNQTSMYLCASSRGGPNTGELFFGEGSRLTVL.

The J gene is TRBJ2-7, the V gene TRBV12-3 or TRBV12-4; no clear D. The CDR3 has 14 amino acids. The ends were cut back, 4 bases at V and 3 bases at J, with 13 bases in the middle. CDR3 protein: CASSSHGPGYEQYF. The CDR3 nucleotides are TGTGCCAGCAGTTCCCACGGGCCCGGCTACGAGCAGTACTTC.

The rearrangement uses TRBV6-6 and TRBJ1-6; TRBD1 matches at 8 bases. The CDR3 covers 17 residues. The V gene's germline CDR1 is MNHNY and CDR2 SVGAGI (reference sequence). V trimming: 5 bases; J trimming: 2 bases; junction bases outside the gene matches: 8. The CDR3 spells CASSANRGGTYNSPLHF. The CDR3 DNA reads TGTGCCAGCAGTGCCAACAGGGGGGGCACCTATAATTCACCCCTCCACTTT.

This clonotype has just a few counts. In DNA form, the CDR3 reads TGTGCCATCAGTGAGGGCCTTGGGGCCAGAGCTGGGGCCAACGTCCTGACTTTC. The encoded protein is CAISEGLGARAGANVLTF. The chain uses TRBV10-3 and TRBJ2-6; TRBD1 might be the D (5 bases). The CDR3 totals 18 residues. Per germline, CDR1 ENHRY and CDR2 SYGVKD. Between the trimmed V and J ends, which lost 2 bases and 2 bases, there was a span of 16 bases.

CDR3 bases: TGCAGTGCTAGATGGGGGGGAGGGCCGGGTGCAGATACGCAGTATTTT. Translating it yields CSARWGGGPGADTQYF. The chain has TRBV20-1 and TRBJ2-3, with 7 bases fitting TRBD2. V lost 2 bases and J lost 4; bases outside the gene matches: 12. This CDR3 region has 16 residues. Germline CDR1 is DFQATT and CDR2 is SNEGSKA (reference sequence).

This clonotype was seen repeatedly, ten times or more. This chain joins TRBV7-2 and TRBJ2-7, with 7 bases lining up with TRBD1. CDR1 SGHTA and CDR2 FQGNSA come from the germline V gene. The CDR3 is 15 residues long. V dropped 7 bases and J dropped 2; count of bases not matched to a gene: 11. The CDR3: CASNPKRGPTYEQYF. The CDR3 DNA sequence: TGTGCCAGCAACCCAAAGAGGGGGCCAACCTACGAGCAGTACTTC.

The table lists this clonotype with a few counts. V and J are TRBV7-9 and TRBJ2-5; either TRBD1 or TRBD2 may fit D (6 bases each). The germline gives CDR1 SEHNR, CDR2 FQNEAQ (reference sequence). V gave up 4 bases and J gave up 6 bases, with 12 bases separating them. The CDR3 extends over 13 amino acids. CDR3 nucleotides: TGTGCCAGCAGCTGGGGGGCGTGGAAGACCCAGTACTTC. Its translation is CASSWGAWKTQYF.

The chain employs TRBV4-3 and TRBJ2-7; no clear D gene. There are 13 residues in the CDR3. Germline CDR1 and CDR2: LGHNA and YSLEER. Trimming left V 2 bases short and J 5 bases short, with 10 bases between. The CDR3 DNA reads TGCGCCAGCAGCCAAACTACCGTACACGAGCAGTACTTC. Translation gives CASSQTTVHEQYF.

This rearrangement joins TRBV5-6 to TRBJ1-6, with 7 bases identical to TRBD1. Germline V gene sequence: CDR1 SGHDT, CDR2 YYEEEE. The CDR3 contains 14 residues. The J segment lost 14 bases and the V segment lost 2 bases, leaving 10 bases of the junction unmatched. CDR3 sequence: CASSLRQGRPALHF. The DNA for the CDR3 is TGTGCCAGCAGCTTACGACAGGGCCGTCCGGCCCTCCACTTT. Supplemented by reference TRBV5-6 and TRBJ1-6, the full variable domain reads DAGVTQSPTHLIKTRGQQVTLRCSPKSGHDTVSWYQQALGQGPQFIFQYYEEEERQRGNFPDRFSGHQFPNYSSELNVNALLLGDSALYLCASSLRQGRPALHFGNGTRLTVT.

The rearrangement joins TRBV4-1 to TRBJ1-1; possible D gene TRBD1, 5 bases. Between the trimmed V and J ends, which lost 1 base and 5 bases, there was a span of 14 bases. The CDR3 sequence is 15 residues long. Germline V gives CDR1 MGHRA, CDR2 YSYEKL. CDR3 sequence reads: CASSQVTDLRTEAFF. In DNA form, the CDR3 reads TGCGCCAGCAGCCAAGTGACAGACTTGAGGACTGAAGCTTTCTTT.

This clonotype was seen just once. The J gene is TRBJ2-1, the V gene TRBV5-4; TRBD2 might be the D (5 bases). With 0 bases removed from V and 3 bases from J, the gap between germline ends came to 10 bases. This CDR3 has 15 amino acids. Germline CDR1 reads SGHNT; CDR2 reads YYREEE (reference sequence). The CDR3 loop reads CASSLVEDNYNEQFF. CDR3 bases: TGTGCCAGCAGCTTGGTGGAGGATAACTACAATGAGCAGTTCTTC.

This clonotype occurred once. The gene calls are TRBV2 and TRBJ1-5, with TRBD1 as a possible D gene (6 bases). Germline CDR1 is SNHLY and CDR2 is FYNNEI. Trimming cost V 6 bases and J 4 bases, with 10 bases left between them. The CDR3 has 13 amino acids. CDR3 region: CASRSQGNQPQHF. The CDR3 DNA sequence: TGTGCCAGCAGATCACAGGGAAATCAGCCCCAGCATTTT.

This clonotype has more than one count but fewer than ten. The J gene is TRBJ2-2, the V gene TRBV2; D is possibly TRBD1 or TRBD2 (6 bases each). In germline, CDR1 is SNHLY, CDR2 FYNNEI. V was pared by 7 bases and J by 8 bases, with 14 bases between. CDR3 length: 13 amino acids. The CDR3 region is CASTGGAIGELFF. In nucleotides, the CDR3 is TGTGCCAGCACCGGGGGCGCGATAGGGGAGCTGTTTTTT.

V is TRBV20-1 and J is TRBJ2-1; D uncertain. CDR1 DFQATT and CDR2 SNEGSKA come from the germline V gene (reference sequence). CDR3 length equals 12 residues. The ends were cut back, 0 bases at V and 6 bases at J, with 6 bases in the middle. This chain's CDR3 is CSARDSGNEQFF. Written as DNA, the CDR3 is TGCAGTGCTAGAGATTCAGGCAATGAGCAGTTCTTC.

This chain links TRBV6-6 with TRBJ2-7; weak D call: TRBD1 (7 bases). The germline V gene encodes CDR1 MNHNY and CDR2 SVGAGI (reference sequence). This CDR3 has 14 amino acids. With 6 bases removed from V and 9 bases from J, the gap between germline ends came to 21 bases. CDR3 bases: TGTGCCAGCAGGGCGGACGGAGGGGGCGTTTGGCAGTACTTC. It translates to CASRADGGGVWQYF.

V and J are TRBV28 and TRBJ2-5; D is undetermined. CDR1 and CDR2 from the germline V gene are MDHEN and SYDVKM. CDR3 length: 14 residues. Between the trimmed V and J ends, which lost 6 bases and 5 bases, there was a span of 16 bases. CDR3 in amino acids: CASSRPIGSETQYF. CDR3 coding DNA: TGTGCCAGCAGCCGTCCGATAGGTTCGGAGACCCAGTACTTC.

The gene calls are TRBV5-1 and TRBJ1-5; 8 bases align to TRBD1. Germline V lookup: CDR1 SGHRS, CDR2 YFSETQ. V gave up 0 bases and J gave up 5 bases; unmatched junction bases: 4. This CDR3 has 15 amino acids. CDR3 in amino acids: CASSLDGQGYQPQHF. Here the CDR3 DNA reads TGCGCCAGCAGCTTGGATGGACAGGGTTATCAGCCCCAGCATTTT.